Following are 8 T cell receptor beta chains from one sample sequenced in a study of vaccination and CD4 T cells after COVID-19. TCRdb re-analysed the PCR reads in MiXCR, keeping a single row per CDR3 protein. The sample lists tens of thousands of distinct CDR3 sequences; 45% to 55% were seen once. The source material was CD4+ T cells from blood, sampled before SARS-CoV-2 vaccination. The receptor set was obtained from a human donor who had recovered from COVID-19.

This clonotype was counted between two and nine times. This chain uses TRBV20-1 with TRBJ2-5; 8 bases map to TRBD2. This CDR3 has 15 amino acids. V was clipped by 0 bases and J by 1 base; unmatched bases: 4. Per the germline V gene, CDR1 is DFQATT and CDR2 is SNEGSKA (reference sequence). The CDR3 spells CSARESTSGQETQYF. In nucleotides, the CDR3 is TGCAGTGCTAGAGAGAGTACTAGCGGCCAAGAGACCCAGTACTTC.

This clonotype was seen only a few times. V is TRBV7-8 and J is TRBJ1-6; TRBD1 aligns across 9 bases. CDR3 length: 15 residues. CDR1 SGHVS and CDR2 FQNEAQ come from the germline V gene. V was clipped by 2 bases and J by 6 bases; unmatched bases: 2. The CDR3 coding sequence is TGTGCCAGCAGCTTAAAGGACAGGGGTAATTCACCCCTCCACTTT. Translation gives CASSLKDRGNSPLHF.

The CDR3 reads CASRPGPNHEGNQPQHF. Here the CDR3 DNA reads TGTGCCAGCAGGCCGGGACCTAACCACGAGGGCAATCAGCCCCAGCATTTT. V usage is TRBV2 and J usage is TRBJ1-5, with D perhaps matching TRBD1 (5 bases). Germline V gives CDR1 SNHLY, CDR2 FYNNEI. The CDR3 loop spans 17 amino acids. The V end was cut by 6 bases, the J end by 2 bases, with 20 bases between. The whole variable domain, remainder taken from reference TRBV2 and TRBJ1-5, is EPEVTQTPSHQVTQMGQEVILRCVPISNHLYFYWYRQILGQKVEFLVSFYNNEISEKSEIFDDQFSVERPDGSNFTLKIRSTKLEDSAMYFCASRPGPNHEGNQPQHFGDGTRLSIL.

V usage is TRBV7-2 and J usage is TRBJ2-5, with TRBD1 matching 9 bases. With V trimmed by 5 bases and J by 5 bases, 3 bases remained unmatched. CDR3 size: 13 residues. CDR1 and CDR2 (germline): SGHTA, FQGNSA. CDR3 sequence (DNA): TGTGCCAGCAGCAGAGGACAGGGGGAGACCCAGTACTTC. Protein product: CASSRGQGETQYF. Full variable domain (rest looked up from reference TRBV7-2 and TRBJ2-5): GAGVSQSPSNKVTEKGKDVELRCDPISGHTALYWYRQSLGQGLEFLIYFQGNSAPDKSGLPSDRFSAERTGGSVSTLTIQRTQQEDSAVYLCASSRGQGETQYFGPGTRLLVL.

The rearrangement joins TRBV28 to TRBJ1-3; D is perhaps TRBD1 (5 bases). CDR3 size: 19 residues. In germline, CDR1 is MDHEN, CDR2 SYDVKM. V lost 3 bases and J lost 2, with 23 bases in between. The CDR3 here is CASSFMAYRGRGPGNTIYF. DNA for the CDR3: TGTGCCAGCAGTTTTATGGCCTATCGGGGTCGGGGACCTGGAAACACCATATATTTT.

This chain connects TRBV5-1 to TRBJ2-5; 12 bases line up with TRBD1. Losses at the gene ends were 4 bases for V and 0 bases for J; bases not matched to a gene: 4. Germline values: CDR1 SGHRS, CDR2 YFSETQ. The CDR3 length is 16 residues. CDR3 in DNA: TGCGCCAGCAGCGGCGGGACAGGGGGCTACCAAGAGACCCAGTACTTC. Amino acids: CASSGGTGGYQETQYF.

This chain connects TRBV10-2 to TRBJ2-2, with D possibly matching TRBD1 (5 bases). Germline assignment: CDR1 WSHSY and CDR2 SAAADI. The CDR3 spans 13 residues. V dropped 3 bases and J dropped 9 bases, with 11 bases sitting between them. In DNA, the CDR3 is TGCGCCAGCAGTGATCTAGGGGATCGGGAGCTGTTTTTT. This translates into CASSDLGDRELFF.

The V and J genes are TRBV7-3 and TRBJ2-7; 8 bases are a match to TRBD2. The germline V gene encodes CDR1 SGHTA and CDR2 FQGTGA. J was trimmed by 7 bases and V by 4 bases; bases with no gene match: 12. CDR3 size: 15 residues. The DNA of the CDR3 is TGTGCCAGCAGCTCCGGGACTAGAGATTTGGGAGAGCAGTACTTC. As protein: CASSSGTRDLGEQYF.